This T cell receptor (beta chain) is from a study of blood T cell repertoires in COVID-19. Germline lookup yields CDR1 KGHSH and CDR2 LQKENI. This CDR3 is built from 15 residues. Trimming cost V 3 bases and J 2 bases; bases outside gene matches: 2. The table came from immunoSEQ multiplex PCR; TCRdb's copy has only in-frame clones and leaves some out. Of approximately 210,000 clones listed, approximately 81% were seen once; the top ten hold 15% to 20%. Only one count was recorded for this clone. V and J are TRBV18 and TRBJ2-3; 10 bases line up with TRBD1. The clonotype originates from a man in his thirties or forties with active or convalescent COVID-19. Sequenced: peripheral blood. The CDR3 DNA reads as TGTGCCAGCTCACCCGGGACAGGGGTCACAGATACGCAGTATTTT. Its protein product is CASSPGTGVTDTQYF.